The 29 T cell receptor beta chains in this list originate from one sample, sequenced in a study of graft-versus-host responses after intestinal transplantation. These receptors have no identified antigens. The repertoire was sequenced with immunoSEQ multiplex PCR; TCRdb's copy has only in-frame clones and lacks some. The sample shows more than 70,000 clones, around 93% of them seen only once. This material consisted of unstimulated CD8+ T cells sorted from spleen or lymph node cells, taken before transplant. The receptors shown here come from a human donor who was the organ donor for an intestinal transplant.

The chain uses TRBV5-1 and TRBJ2-7, with TRBD2 matching 7 bases. Germline V lookup: CDR1 SGHRS, CDR2 YFSETQ. The CDR3 contains 14 residues. V gave up 2 bases and J gave up 1 base; unmatched junction bases: 3. This CDR3 reads CASSFSGGSYEQYF. Written as DNA, the CDR3 is TGCGCCAGCAGCTTCTCCGGGGGGTCCTACGAGCAGTACTTC.

This clone was picked up one time. The rearrangement links TRBV28 to TRBJ2-7, with D possibly TRBD2 on 6 matching bases. The CDR3 contains 13 residues. V was cut by 3 bases and J by 4 bases, with 10 bases left in between. Germline CDR1 MDHEN, CDR2 SYDVKM. This CDR3 is CASSFAGSYEQYF. The DNA of the CDR3 is TGTGCCAGCAGTTTCGCGGGGTCGTACGAGCAGTACTTC.

This chain connects TRBV7-9 to TRBJ1-1; 9 bases fit TRBD1. The V segment lost 5 bases and the J segment 5 bases; nucleotides outside the gene matches: 9. Germline CDR1 is SEHNR and CDR2 is FQNEAQ (reference sequence). The CDR3 runs 15 residues. This chain's CDR3 is CASSTPGQGGTEAFF. DNA of the CDR3: TGTGCCAGCAGCACGCCGGGACAGGGTGGAACTGAAGCTTTCTTT.

This rearrangement joins TRBV27 to TRBJ2-5; TRBD1 matches at 8 bases. V was pared by 2 bases and J by 5 bases, with 4 bases of the junction left unmatched. The CDR3 has 14 amino acids. Germline CDR1 MNHEY, CDR2 SMNVEV (reference sequence). Written as DNA, the CDR3 is TGTGCCAGCAGTTTAACCCGGACAGGGGAGACCCAGTACTTC. This sequence encodes CASSLTRTGETQYF.

The chain is built from TRBV20-1 and TRBJ1-6; D gene unclear. V lost 5 bases to trimming and J lost 9 bases, with 8 bases between them. CDR3 length equals 11 residues. Germline assignment: CDR1 DFQATT and CDR2 SNEGSKA (reference sequence). The CDR3 loop is CSARAGSPLHF. CDR3 bases: TGCAGTGCTCGAGCCGGTTCACCCCTCCACTTT.

This chain links TRBV6-6 with TRBJ2-5; a possible D gene is TRBD1 (5 bases). The germline V gene encodes CDR1 MNHNY and CDR2 SVGAGI (reference sequence). The V gene lost 6 bases and the J gene lost 4 bases, with 9 bases spanning the gap. This CDR3 is 12 amino acids long. The chain's CDR3 is CASRDMSETQYF. Here the CDR3 DNA reads TGTGCCAGCAGGGACATGTCAGAGACCCAGTACTTC.

This rearrangement joins TRBV4-1 to TRBJ2-7; the match to TRBD1 covers 11 bases. CDR3 length: 15 residues. Germline CDR1 reads MGHRA; CDR2 reads YSYEKL. The junction had 7 bases not matched to a gene; V was cut back by 4 bases and J by 5 bases. The CDR3 protein is CASSPTDRGLDEQYF. CDR3 sequence (DNA): TGCGCCAGCAGCCCCACGGACAGGGGGCTTGACGAGCAGTACTTC.

The rearrangement joins TRBV6-8 to TRBJ1-6, with TRBD1 as a possible D gene (5 bases). Germline V gene lookup returns CDR1 MNHGY and CDR2 SAAAGT. Trimming removed 7 bases at V and 9 bases at J, with 10 bases between. CDR3 length: 12 residues. The CDR3 DNA reads TGTGCCAGCAACGGGGGTCGTTCACCCCTCCACTTT. It codes for CASNGGRSPLHF.

CDR3 residues: CASSDSGQGSHEQYF. CDR3 sequence (DNA): TGTGCCAGCAGTGACTCGGGACAGGGTTCCCACGAGCAGTACTTC. The rearrangement links TRBV6-4 to TRBJ2-5, with 9 bases identical to TRBD1. The end of the DNA is better explained by TRBJ2-7, so the J call may be wrong. Germline lookup yields CDR1 MRHNA and CDR2 SNTAGT. This CDR3 spans 15 amino acids.

This chain connects TRBV6-5 to TRBJ2-7; possibly TRBD1 for D (5 bases). The V gene's germline CDR1 is MNHEY and CDR2 SVGAGI. Deletions cut 6 bases from V and 7 bases from J, with 13 bases between. This CDR3 has 12 amino acids. The CDR3 here is CASSPDSAEQYF. The CDR3 coding sequence is TGTGCCAGCAGCCCAGACAGCGCTGAGCAGTACTTC.

This clone has a handful of counts. The V call is TRBV13, the J call TRBJ2-7; 9 nucleotides agree with TRBD1. Germline values: CDR1 PRHDT, CDR2 FYEKMQ (reference sequence). The CDR3 runs 14 residues. The junction had 5 bases not matched to a gene; V was cut back by 4 bases and J by 4 bases. The CDR3 nucleotides read TGTGCCAGCAGCTCTGGGACAGGGCCTTACGAGCAGTACTTC. It yields the protein CASSSGTGPYEQYF.

This chain links TRBV19 with TRBJ2-7, with a weak D call TRBD1 (6 bases). Germline CDR1 and CDR2: LNHDA and SQIVND (reference sequence). Trimming removed 1 base at V and 2 bases at J, with 12 bases between. The CDR3 consists of 15 residues. The CDR3 bases are TGTGCCAGTAGTATAGGCACAGGGATCCCCTACGAGCAGTACTTC. Protein sequence: CASSIGTGIPYEQYF. The variable domain in full, completed from reference TRBV19 and TRBJ2-7, reads DGGITQSPKYLFRKEGQNVTLSCEQNLNHDAMYWYRQDPGQGLRLIYYSQIVNDFQKGDIAEGYSVSREKKESFPLTVTSAQKNPTAFYLCASSIGTGIPYEQYFGPGTRLTVT.

This sequence joins TRBV27 and TRBJ2-7; no firm D call. Germline V gene data show CDR1 as MNHEY and CDR2 as SMNVEV (reference sequence). The CDR3 sequence is 11 residues long. The V end lost 4 bases, the J end lost 3 bases, and 4 bases lay between the germline ends. This CDR3 is CASSSHYEQYF. The CDR3 DNA reads as TGTGCCAGCAGTTCACACTACGAGCAGTACTTC.

This chain links TRBV9 with TRBJ1-2; 11 bases agree with TRBD1. This CDR3 comprises 17 residues. CDR1 and CDR2 from the germline V gene are SGDLS and YYNGEE. The V and J ends lost 2 bases and 1 base, in that order; junction bases with no gene match: 7. In DNA, the CDR3 is TGTGCCAGCAGCGTCACCGGTGGGACAGGGGGTAACTATGGCTACACCTTC. It specifies CASSVTGGTGGNYGYTF.

J is TRBJ1-6 and V is TRBV6-1, with a tentative D call TRBD1 (6 bases). This CDR3 is built from 13 residues. Germline lookup yields CDR1 MNHNS and CDR2 SASEGT. The V end was cut by 11 bases, the J end by 9 bases, with 17 bases between. The CDR3 reads CAAGGRTRSPLHF. The CDR3 DNA reads as TGTGCCGCCGGGGGGCGGACTCGTTCACCCCTCCACTTT.

This clone was observed once. The CDR3 DNA sequence: TGCGCCAGCAGCCAAGAAGCTGCAGATACGCAGTATTTT. Translating it yields CASSQEAADTQYF. The chain links TRBV4-1 to TRBJ2-3; D is undetermined. V dropped 0 bases and J dropped 4 bases, with 5 bases sitting between them. This CDR3 has 13 residues. The germline V gene has CDR1 MGHRA and CDR2 YSYEKL.

V is TRBV27 and J is TRBJ2-7; 9 bases line up with TRBD1. The CDR3 sequence is 14 residues long. The germline gives CDR1 MNHEY, CDR2 SMNVEV (reference sequence). The V and J ends lost 3 bases and 2 bases, in that order; junction bases with no gene match: 2. CDR3 sequence reads: CASSLTGGTYEQYF. The CDR3 DNA reads as TGTGCCAGCAGTTTGACAGGGGGGACCTACGAGCAGTACTTC.

The V call is TRBV19, the J call TRBJ2-5; 11 bases are shared with TRBD2. The DNA matches TRBJ2-7 better at its end, which makes the J call doubtful. The CDR3 covers 15 residues. Germline V lookup: CDR1 LNHDA, CDR2 SQIVND (reference sequence). The CDR3 spells CASSPGTSGIYEQYF. In nucleotides, the CDR3 is TGTGCCAGTAGTCCCGGGACTAGCGGTATCTACGAGCAGTACTTC.

The V gene is TRBV30, the J gene TRBJ2-1; the D is unclear. V was trimmed by 0 bases and J by 1 base, leaving 4 bases between them. The CDR3 totals 13 residues. Looked up from germline, CDR1 is GTSNPN and CDR2 is SVGIG (reference sequence). The CDR3 region has the DNA TGTGCCTGGAGTGTCATGTCCTACAATGAGCAGTTCTTC. This encodes CAWSVMSYNEQFF.

J is TRBJ2-3 and V is TRBV7-3; TRBD2 matches 9 bases. V lost 1 base to trimming and J lost 6 bases; unmatched junction nucleotides: 5. CDR1 SGHTA and CDR2 FQGTGA come from the germline V gene. This CDR3 comprises 15 residues. CDR3 nucleotide sequence: TGTGCCAGCAGCTTAAGCGGGGGGGCCGGGGATACGCAGTATTTT. It specifies CASSLSGGAGDTQYF.

J is TRBJ1-4 and V is TRBV7-2, with 8 bases that match TRBD1. V was clipped by 5 bases and J by 4 bases; unmatched bases: 6. Germline V gene lookup returns CDR1 SGHTA and CDR2 FQGNSA. This CDR3 is built from 15 residues. The CDR3 sequence: CASSPRTGINEKLFF. CDR3 DNA sequence: TGTGCCAGCAGCCCACGGACAGGGATTAATGAAAAACTGTTTTTT.

The chain combines TRBV7-2 with TRBJ1-1, with a tentative D call TRBD1 (6 bases). The CDR3 runs to 14 residues. The germline CDR1 and CDR2 sequences are SGHTA and FQGNSA. The germline V and J ends were trimmed by 1 base and 0 bases, with 6 bases remaining between them. The CDR3 is CASSLEGVNTEAFF. CDR3 sequence (DNA): TGTGCCAGCAGCTTAGAGGGGGTGAACACTGAAGCTTTCTTT.

The chain combines TRBV5-1 with TRBJ2-3; 12 bases agree with TRBD2. The J segment lost 5 bases and the V segment lost 6 bases, leaving 10 bases of the junction unmatched. The CDR3 consists of 16 residues. The germline CDR1 and CDR2 sequences are SGHRS and YFSETQ. CDR3 sequence reads: CASMRSSGGAEDTQYF. CDR3 nucleotides: TGCGCCAGCATGCGATCTAGCGGGGGGGCCGAAGATACGCAGTATTTT.

The rearrangement uses TRBV28 and TRBJ1-1; 10 positions match TRBD1. Losses at the gene ends were 3 bases for V and 4 bases for J; bases not matched to a gene: 14. The CDR3 totals 18 residues. CDR1 and CDR2 (germline): MDHEN, SYDVKM. The CDR3 spells CASSFSGTGAPRGTEAFF. DNA of the CDR3: TGTGCCAGCAGTTTCTCCGGGACAGGGGCACCCAGGGGCACTGAAGCTTTCTTT.

The chain employs TRBV27 and TRBJ2-1; the D gene is possibly TRBD1 (6 bases). CDR3 length: 13 residues. From germline, CDR1 is MNHEY and CDR2 SMNVEV (reference sequence). Trimming left V 3 bases short and J 9 bases short, with 12 bases between. Written as DNA, the CDR3 is TGTGCCAGCAGTTTGGGGGCTTCGGGTGAGCAGTTCTTC. Its protein is CASSLGASGEQFF.

The CDR3 loop is CASSPVDSSPMVPEAFF. The CDR3 bases are TGTGCCAGCAGCCCGGTGGACAGTAGCCCAATGGTACCCGAAGCTTTCTTT. The chain joins TRBV7-9 to TRBJ1-1, with D tentatively TRBD1 (6 bases). The germline gives CDR1 SEHNR, CDR2 FQNEAQ (reference sequence). Trimming left V 5 bases short and J 8 bases short, with 27 bases between. CDR3 length equals 17 residues.

The chain uses TRBV4-1 and TRBJ2-7; unclear D gene. This CDR3 contains 15 residues. Germline-derived CDR1 and CDR2 are MGHRA and YSYEKL. Trimming shortened V by 2 bases and J by 0 bases, and 11 bases separated the two germline ends. The CDR3 DNA reads TGCGCCAGCAGCCAAAGTACCCTAAACTCCTACGAGCAGTACTTC. Its protein is CASSQSTLNSYEQYF.

The chain combines TRBV27 with TRBJ2-1, with TRBD2 matching 10 bases. This CDR3 comprises 14 residues. V shed 2 bases and J 9 bases; nucleotides not matched to a gene: 4. Germline CDR1 is MNHEY and CDR2 is SMNVEV (reference sequence). Here the CDR3 reads CASSLLAGAAEQFF. As DNA, the CDR3 is TGTGCCAGCAGTTTACTAGCGGGGGCTGCTGAGCAGTTCTTC.

This clone was recorded once. The CDR3 DNA follows: TGTGCCAGCAGCTCACTCCCAGGGGGTATTAGGAATGGCTACACCTTC. Its translation is CASSSLPGGIRNGYTF. The rearrangement joins TRBV5-4 to TRBJ1-2, with 7 bases lining up with TRBD1. Germline assignment: CDR1 SGHNT and CDR2 YYREEE (reference sequence). The CDR3 loop spans 16 amino acids. The V and J ends lost 3 bases and 6 bases, in that order; junction bases with no gene match: 14.